The next 9 T cell receptor beta chains were all read from a single sample in a study of identifying expanded T cells in peripheral blood. Data came from immunoSEQ multiplex PCR; TCRdb stores just in-frame clones and leaves some out. This table holds about 85,000 clones, approximately 90% found once. Input material: blood. The receptors shown here come from a person aged 18-70 years in good health.

The chain uses TRBV2 and TRBJ1-2; 8 positions match TRBD1. J lost 7 bases, V lost 2 bases, and 3 bases had no gene match. Germline V lookup: CDR1 SNHLY, CDR2 FYNNEI. The CDR3 is 13 amino acids. The CDR3 protein is CASSESGGGGYTF. The CDR3 DNA reads TGTGCCAGCAGTGAATCAGGGGGCGGTGGCTACACCTTC.

J is TRBJ1-2 and V is TRBV10-3, with 12 bases lining up with TRBD1. Per germline, CDR1 ENHRY and CDR2 SYGVKD. CDR3 size: 14 residues. V shed 5 bases and J 6 bases; nucleotides not matched to a gene: 4. CDR3 nucleotides: TGTGCCATCAGTCGGGACAGGGGGCCGGATGGCTACACCTTC. Its translation: CAISRDRGPDGYTF.

The chain combines TRBV2 with TRBJ2-5; unclear D gene. With 8 bases removed from V and 2 bases from J, the gap between germline ends came to 6 bases. The CDR3 loop spans 11 amino acids. Per the germline V gene, CDR1 is SNHLY and CDR2 is FYNNEI. Here the CDR3 reads CASALQETQYF. The DNA of the CDR3 is TGTGCCAGCGCATTACAAGAGACCCAGTACTTC.

This chain connects TRBV6-5 to TRBJ1-1; 10 bases are shared with TRBD1. CDR1 and CDR2 (germline): MNHEY, SVGAGI. Germline trimming cut 4 bases from V and 6 bases from J; bases unmatched to any gene: 5. This CDR3 spans 14 amino acids. The CDR3 bases are TGTGCCAGCAGTTCGCGGGACAGGGGACCTGAAGCTTTCTTT. Translated: CASSSRDRGPEAFF.

The V and J genes are TRBV14 and TRBJ2-5; D gene unclear. Germline lookup yields CDR1 SGHDN and CDR2 FVKESK. Trimming shortened V by 3 bases and J by 2 bases, and 4 bases separated the two germline ends. This CDR3 has 12 amino acids. The CDR3 reads CASSHPQETQYF. The CDR3 region has the DNA TGTGCCAGCAGCCACCCGCAAGAGACCCAGTACTTC.

The chain links TRBV5-1 to TRBJ2-7; D might be TRBD2 (5 bases). V lost 0 bases and J 3 bases, leaving 10 bases between the germline ends. Germline CDR1 is SGHRS and CDR2 is YFSETQ. The CDR3 covers 14 residues. CDR3 amino acids: CASSLAPEDYEQYF. CDR3 nucleotides: TGCGCCAGCAGCTTGGCTCCGGAGGACTACGAGCAGTACTTC. The variable domain in full, completed from reference TRBV5-1 and TRBJ2-7, reads KAGVTQTPRYLIKTRGQQVTLSCSPISGHRSVSWYQQTPGQGLQFLFEYFSETQRNKGNFPGRFSGRQFSNSRSEMNVSTLELGDSALYLCASSLAPEDYEQYFGPGTRLTVT.

The chain has TRBV6-6 and TRBJ1-2; D remains ambiguous. Germline CDR1 MNHNY, CDR2 SVGAGI (reference sequence). CDR3 length: 14 residues. Trimming stripped 6 bases from V and 5 bases from J, with 16 bases between. CDR3 in amino acids: CASRTTLQKYGYTF. The CDR3 DNA is TGTGCCAGCAGAACAACCCTCCAGAAATATGGCTACACCTTC.

This chain uses TRBV2 with TRBJ2-3; D gene uncertain. Germline V lookup: CDR1 SNHLY, CDR2 FYNNEI. This CDR3 has 13 amino acids. The V gene lost 5 bases and the J gene lost 6 bases, with 12 bases spanning the gap. In DNA, the CDR3 is TGTGCCAGCAGTACCGCCCTAGGGGATACGCAGTATTTT. It yields the protein CASSTALGDTQYF.

Comment on this clone: Other DNA sequences in the same sample also yield this CDR3. V gene TRBV5-4 combines with J gene TRBJ1-1; 7 bases align to TRBD1. Germline CDR1 reads SGHNT; CDR2 reads YYREEE (reference sequence). J was trimmed by 1 base and V by 4 bases; bases with no gene match: 4. The CDR3 totals 14 residues. CDR3 DNA sequence: TGTGCCAGCAGCCTAGGACAGGCGAACACTGAAGCTTTCTTT. As protein: CASSLGQANTEAFF.